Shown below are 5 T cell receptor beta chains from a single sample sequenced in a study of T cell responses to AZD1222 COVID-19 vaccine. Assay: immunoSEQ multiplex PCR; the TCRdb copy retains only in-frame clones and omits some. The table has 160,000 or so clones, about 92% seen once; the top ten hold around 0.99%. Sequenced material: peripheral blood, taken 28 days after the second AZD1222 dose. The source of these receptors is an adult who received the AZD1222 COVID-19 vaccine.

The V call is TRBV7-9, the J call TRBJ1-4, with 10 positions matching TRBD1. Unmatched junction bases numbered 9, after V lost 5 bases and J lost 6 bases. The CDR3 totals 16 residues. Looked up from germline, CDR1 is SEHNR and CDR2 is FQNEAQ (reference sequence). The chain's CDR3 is CASSPAWGTGDEKLFF. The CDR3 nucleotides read TGTGCCAGCAGCCCGGCATGGGGGACAGGGGATGAAAAACTGTTTTTT. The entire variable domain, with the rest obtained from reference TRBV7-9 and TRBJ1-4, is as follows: DTGVSQNPRHKITKRGQNVTFRCDPISEHNRLYWYRQTLGQGPEFLTYFQNEAQLEKSRLLSDRFSAERPKGSFSTLEIQRTEQGDSAMYLCASSPAWGTGDEKLFFGSGTQLSVL.

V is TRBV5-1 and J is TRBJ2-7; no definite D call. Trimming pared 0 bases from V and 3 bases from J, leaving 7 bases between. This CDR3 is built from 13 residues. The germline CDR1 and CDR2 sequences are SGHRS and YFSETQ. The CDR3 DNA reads TGCGCCAGCAGCTTGGACTTGTTCTACGAGCAGTACTTC. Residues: CASSLDLFYEQYF. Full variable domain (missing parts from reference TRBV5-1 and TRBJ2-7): KAGVTQTPRYLIKTRGQQVTLSCSPISGHRSVSWYQQTPGQGLQFLFEYFSETQRNKGNFPGRFSGRQFSNSRSEMNVSTLELGDSALYLCASSLDLFYEQYFGPGTRLTVT.

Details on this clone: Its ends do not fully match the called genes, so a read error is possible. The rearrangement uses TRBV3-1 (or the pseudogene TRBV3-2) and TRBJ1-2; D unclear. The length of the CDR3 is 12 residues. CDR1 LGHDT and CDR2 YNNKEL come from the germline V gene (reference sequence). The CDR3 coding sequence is TGTGCCAGCAGCCAAAGGGTCGCCGCCCTCTACTTC. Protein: CASSQRVAALYF.

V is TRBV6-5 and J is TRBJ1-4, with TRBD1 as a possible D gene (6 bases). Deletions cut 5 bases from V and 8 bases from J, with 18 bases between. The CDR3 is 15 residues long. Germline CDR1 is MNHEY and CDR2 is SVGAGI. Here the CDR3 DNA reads TGTGCCAGCAGTCCCCCGGGACATATTCGGGAAAAACTGTTTTTT. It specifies CASSPPGHIREKLFF.

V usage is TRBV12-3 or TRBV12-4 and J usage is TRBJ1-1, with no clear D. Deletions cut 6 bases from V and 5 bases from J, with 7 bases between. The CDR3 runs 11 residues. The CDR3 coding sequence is TGTGCCAGCAGCCAAAGAACTGAAGCTTTCTTT. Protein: CASSQRTEAFF.